This T cell receptor beta chain was profiled in a study of shared clonotypes between healthy human individuals. V was clipped by 3 bases and J by 7 bases; unmatched bases: 8. The CDR3 sequence is 17 residues long. Germline V gene sequence: CDR1 MGHRA, CDR2 YSYEKL. Some clones are missing from TCRdb's copy, which holds only in-frame ones; the method was immunoSEQ multiplex PCR. This sample has some 2 million clones, with roughly 94% found just once. Overall study findings and caveats: The generation probabilities recorded for non-shared clonotypes fell below those of clonotypes shared by all four donors.

Naive CD8 cells were CD45RO-negative, positively selected for CCR7, excluding terminally differentiated effector memory CD45RA+ cells. Of note for this clone: What it binds is unknown.

Sequencing was performed on naive CD8+ T cells sorted from blood. The chain recombines TRBV4-1 with TRBJ2-1, with 14 bases lining up with TRBD2. The sequence derives from a man in his late teens or twenties in good health. As DNA, the CDR3 is TGCGCCAGCAGCCACTATGCGGGGACTAGCGGGGGAAATGAGCAGTTCTTC. Amino acid sequence: CASSHYAGTSGGNEQFF.